Below are 6 T cell receptor beta chains sequenced from a single sample in a study of blood T cell repertoires in COVID-19. Some clones are missing from TCRdb's copy, which holds only in-frame ones; the method was immunoSEQ multiplex PCR. Of around 140,000 clones in the sample, roughly 80% were seen once. The material sequenced was peripheral blood. These receptors all stem from a woman aged 55-75 years with acute or convalescent COVID-19.

The chain is built from TRBV20-1 and TRBJ2-4, with a weak D call TRBD2 (5 bases). Germline CDR1 is DFQATT and CDR2 is SNEGSKA (reference sequence). The CDR3 spans 10 residues. Trimming took 3 bases from V and 8 from J, leaving 5 bases between them. The CDR3 is CSARGDIQYF. The DNA for the CDR3 is TGCAGTGCTAGGGGAGACATTCAGTACTTC.

V is TRBV5-1 and J is TRBJ1-1; D is unclear. The V gene lost 3 bases and the J gene lost 1 base, with 7 bases spanning the gap. This CDR3 is built from 13 residues. CDR1 is SGHRS, CDR2 YFSETQ, per germline. The DNA for the CDR3 is TGCGCCAGCAGCTGGGCAGGGAACACTGAAGCTTTCTTT. Protein: CASSWAGNTEAFF.

The chain couples TRBV5-6 to TRBJ2-3, with 10 bases lining up with TRBD2. After removal of 4 bases from V and 9 bases from J, the junction contained 14 bases not matched to a gene. In germline, CDR1 is SGHDT, CDR2 YYEEEE. This CDR3 is 16 amino acids long. In DNA, the CDR3 is TGTGCCAGCAGCCCCTTTTTAGCGGGAGGTGCTGCAACGCAGTATTTT. Protein product: CASSPFLAGGAATQYF.

This clone was counted only a few times. This sequence joins TRBV14 and TRBJ2-7; D not certain. The CDR3 runs 12 residues. Looked up from germline, CDR1 is SGHDN and CDR2 is FVKESK. Trimming took 1 base from V and 6 from J, leaving 7 bases between them. The CDR3 region is CASSQGFLEQYF. DNA of the CDR3: TGTGCCAGCAGCCAAGGTTTTCTCGAGCAGTACTTC.

This clone was seen a few times. The V gene is TRBV21-1, the J gene TRBJ1-5; the D segment call TRBD1 is taken from the table without a DNA check. TRBV21-1 is labeled a pseudogene. The CDR3 runs to 15 residues. CDR3 region: CASSKGQTSNQPQHF. CDR3 coding DNA: TGTGCCAGCAGCAAGGGACAGACGAGCAATCAGCCCCAGCATTTT.

The chain carries TRBV7-2 and TRBJ2-7, with TRBD2 as a possible D gene (6 bases). Trimming removed 8 bases from V and 3 bases from J, with 17 bases in between. The CDR3 loop spans 14 amino acids. Per germline, CDR1 SGHTA and CDR2 FQGNSA. The CDR3 region is CASGSTGRFYEQYF. The CDR3 DNA is TGTGCCAGCGGTTCGACGGGGAGGTTCTACGAGCAGTACTTC.